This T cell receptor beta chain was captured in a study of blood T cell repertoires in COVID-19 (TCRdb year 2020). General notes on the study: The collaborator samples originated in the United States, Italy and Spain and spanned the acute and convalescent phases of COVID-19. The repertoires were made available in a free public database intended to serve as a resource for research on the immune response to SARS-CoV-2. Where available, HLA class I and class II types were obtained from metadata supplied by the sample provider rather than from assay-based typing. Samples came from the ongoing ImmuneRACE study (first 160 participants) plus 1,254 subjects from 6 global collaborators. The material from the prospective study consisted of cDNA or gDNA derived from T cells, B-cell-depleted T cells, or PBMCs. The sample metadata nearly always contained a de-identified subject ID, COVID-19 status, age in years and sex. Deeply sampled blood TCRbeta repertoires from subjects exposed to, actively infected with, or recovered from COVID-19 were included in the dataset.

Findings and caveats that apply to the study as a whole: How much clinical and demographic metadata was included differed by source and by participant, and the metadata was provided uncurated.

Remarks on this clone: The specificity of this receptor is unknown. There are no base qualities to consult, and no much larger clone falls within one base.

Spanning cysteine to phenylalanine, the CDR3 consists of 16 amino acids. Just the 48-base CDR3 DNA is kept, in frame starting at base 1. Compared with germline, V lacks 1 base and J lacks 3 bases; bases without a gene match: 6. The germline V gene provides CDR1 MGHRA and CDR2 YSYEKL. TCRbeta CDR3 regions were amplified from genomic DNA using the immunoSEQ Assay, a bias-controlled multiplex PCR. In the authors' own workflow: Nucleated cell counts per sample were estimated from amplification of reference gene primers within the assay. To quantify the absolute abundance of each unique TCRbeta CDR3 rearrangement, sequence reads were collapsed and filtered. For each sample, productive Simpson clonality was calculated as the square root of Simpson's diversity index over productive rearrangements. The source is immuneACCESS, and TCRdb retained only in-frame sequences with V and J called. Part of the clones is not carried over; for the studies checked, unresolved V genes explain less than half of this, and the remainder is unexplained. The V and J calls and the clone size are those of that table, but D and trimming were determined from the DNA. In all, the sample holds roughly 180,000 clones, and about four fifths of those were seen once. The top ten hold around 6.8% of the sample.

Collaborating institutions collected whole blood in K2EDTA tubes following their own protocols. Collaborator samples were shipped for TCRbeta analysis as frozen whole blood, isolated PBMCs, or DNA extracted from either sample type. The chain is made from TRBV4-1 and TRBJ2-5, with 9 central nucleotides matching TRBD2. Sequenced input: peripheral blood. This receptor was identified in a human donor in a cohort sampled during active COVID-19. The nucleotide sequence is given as TGCGCCAGCAGCCAAGCGACTAGCGGAGTGAAAGAGACCCAGTACTTC. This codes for CASSQATSGVKETQYF.